The 31 T cell receptor beta chains in this list originate from one sample, sequenced in a study of blood T cell repertoires in COVID-19. TCRdb keeps only in-frame clones here, not all; method: immunoSEQ multiplex PCR. The sample records 350,000 or so clones, around 82% being singletons. Sequencing was performed on peripheral blood. These receptors were obtained from a man aged 25-40 years with active or convalescent COVID-19.

The chain links TRBV9 to TRBJ1-4; D gene unclear. Between the trimmed V and J ends, which lost 4 bases and 7 bases, there was a span of 14 bases. Germline V gene data show CDR1 as SGDLS and CDR2 as YYNGEE. This CDR3 has 14 amino acids. The CDR3: CASSFRGLGEKLFF. CDR3 DNA sequence: TGTGCCAGCAGCTTCCGGGGTCTCGGTGAAAAACTGTTTTTT.

The chain joins TRBV19 to TRBJ1-2; perhaps TRBD1 as D (6 bases). CDR3 length: 14 residues. The germline V gene has CDR1 LNHDA and CDR2 SQIVND (reference sequence). V lost 1 base and J lost 4, with 10 bases in between. The chain's CDR3 is CASSIGGRGYGYTF. For the CDR3, the DNA is TGTGCCAGTAGTATAGGGGGGCGCGGCTATGGCTACACCTTC.

The chain couples TRBV9 to TRBJ2-3; TRBD2 agrees at 7 bases. The CDR3 extends over 14 amino acids. Germline lookup yields CDR1 SGDLS and CDR2 YYNGEE. Germline trimming cut 6 bases from V and 4 bases from J; bases unmatched to any gene: 8. This chain's CDR3 is CASKGAGSADTQYF. CDR3 DNA: TGTGCCAGCAAGGGAGCGGGGTCGGCAGATACGCAGTATTTT.

The chain couples TRBV29-1 to TRBJ1-1; 8 bases map to TRBD1. J was trimmed by 0 bases and V by 5 bases; bases with no gene match: 5. The CDR3 spans 14 residues. Germline V gene data show CDR1 as SQVTM and CDR2 as ANQGSEA. CDR3 sequence reads: CSVSRGLVNTEAFF. The CDR3 DNA is TGCAGCGTTTCCAGGGGGCTTGTGAACACTGAAGCTTTCTTT.

There are a few counts of this clone. The chain joins TRBV9 to TRBJ2-7, with TRBD2 identical over 8 bases. This CDR3 contains 16 residues. The germline V gene has CDR1 SGDLS and CDR2 YYNGEE. The ends lost 0 bases at V and 9 bases at J; junction bases unmatched: 14. CDR3 in DNA: TGTGCCAGCAGCGTAGCTCCGGGACTAGGGATTGGCGGGCAGTACTTC. It is translated as CASSVAPGLGIGGQYF. Using reference TRBV9 and TRBJ2-7 for the parts outside the CDR3, the full variable domain is DSGVTQTPKHLITATGQRVTLRCSPRSGDLSVYWYQQSLDQGLQFLIQYYNGEERAKGNILERFSAQQFPDLHSELNLSSLELGDSALYFCASSVAPGLGIGGQYFGPGTRLTVT.

V and J are TRBV6-5 and TRBJ1-1; possible D gene TRBD1, 6 bases. Looked up from germline, CDR1 is MNHEY and CDR2 is SVGAGI. The ends were cut back, 6 bases at V and 3 bases at J, with 11 bases in the middle. The CDR3 loop spans 13 amino acids. The CDR3 nucleotides read TGTGCCAGCAGAACAGGGACGGACACTGAAGCTTTCTTT. This gives the protein CASRTGTDTEAFF.

In its sample, this clone was seen once. The J gene is TRBJ1-2, the V gene TRBV3-1 (or the pseudogene TRBV3-2); unclear D gene. The CDR3 runs 15 residues. Trimming shortened V by 4 bases and J by 8 bases, and 20 bases separated the two germline ends. The germline V gene encodes CDR1 LGHDT and CDR2 YNNKEL (reference sequence). The DNA of the CDR3 is TGTGCCAGCAGCCTAGGCCTAGGACCCGGAGGAGGCTACACCTTC. Its protein product is CASSLGLGPGGGYTF.

The chain is built from TRBV19 and TRBJ2-6; D ambiguous. Germline CDR1 reads LNHDA; CDR2 reads SQIVND (reference sequence). The CDR3 length is 14 residues. Trimming took 6 bases from V and 2 from J, leaving 8 bases between them. CDR3 nucleotides: TGTGCCAGTAGGGGCGACGCTGGGGCCAACGTCCTGACTTTC. Its protein product is CASRGDAGANVLTF.

The chain has TRBV9 and TRBJ2-1; 7 positions agree with TRBD2. The germline CDR1 and CDR2 sequences are SGDLS and YYNGEE. Losses at the gene ends were 4 bases for V and 6 bases for J; bases not matched to a gene: 13. This CDR3 region has 16 residues. The CDR3 loop reads CASSPRGLLGLNEQFF. In nucleotides, the CDR3 is TGTGCCAGCAGCCCTCGGGGACTACTTGGCCTCAATGAGCAGTTCTTC.

J is TRBJ1-2 and V is TRBV19; 7 bases fit TRBD1. V shed 5 bases, J shed 3 bases, and the junction held 3 bases outside the gene matches. The germline CDR1 and CDR2 sequences are LNHDA and SQIVND (reference sequence). The CDR3 has 13 amino acids. CDR3 region: CASSLQGDYGYTF. In DNA, the CDR3 is TGTGCCAGTAGTCTTCAGGGGGACTATGGCTACACCTTC. The full variable domain, with the rest looked up from reference TRBV19 and TRBJ1-2, is DGGITQSPKYLFRKEGQNVTLSCEQNLNHDAMYWYRQDPGQGLRLIYYSQIVNDFQKGDIAEGYSVSREKKESFPLTVTSAQKNPTAFYLCASSLQGDYGYTFGSGTRLTVV.

The chain links TRBV7-9 to TRBJ2-7; D possibly corresponds to TRBD1 (7 bases). The germline CDR1 and CDR2 sequences are SEHNR and FQNEAQ (reference sequence). This CDR3 comprises 12 residues. V shed 6 bases and J shed 9 bases, with 15 bases lying between them. CDR3 amino acids: CASSRTGEAQYF. The CDR3 nucleotides read TGTGCCAGCAGTCGTACAGGGGAGGCGCAGTACTTC.

The V call is TRBV25-1, the J call TRBJ2-2, with D perhaps matching TRBD2 (6 bases). Trimming pared 9 bases from V and 4 bases from J, leaving 15 bases between. The CDR3 length is 14 residues. The germline CDR1 and CDR2 sequences are MGHDK and SYGVNS. The CDR3 is CASDPGLPTGELFF. CDR3 DNA: TGTGCCAGTGACCCGGGACTTCCCACCGGGGAGCTGTTTTTT.

The V call is TRBV18, the J call TRBJ1-3, with TRBD1 as a possible D gene (5 bases). Trimming removed 1 base at V and 3 bases at J, with 13 bases between. Germline CDR1 is KGHSH and CDR2 is LQKENI. This CDR3 has 16 residues. Here the CDR3 DNA reads TGTGCCAGCTCACCACTACCCAGGGAGGATGGAAACACCATATATTTT. Its protein is CASSPLPREDGNTIYF.

The chain uses TRBV9 and TRBJ1-1; D call uncertain. V lost 3 bases to trimming and J lost 4 bases, with 10 bases between them. From germline, CDR1 is SGDLS and CDR2 YYNGEE. This CDR3 region has 13 residues. The CDR3 DNA is TGTGCCAGCAGCGGGGAGGTAGGCACTGAAGCTTTCTTT. This gives the protein CASSGEVGTEAFF.

V and J are TRBV19 and TRBJ2-2; 7 nucleotides line up with TRBD1. V was pared by 1 base and J by 6 bases, with 2 bases of the junction left unmatched. Germline V gene data show CDR1 as LNHDA and CDR2 as SQIVND (reference sequence). The CDR3 spans 14 residues. The CDR3 bases are TGTGCCAGTAGTATAGGCAGGGGGTCCGGGGAGCTGTTTTTT. It codes for CASSIGRGSGELFF.

This sequence joins TRBV7-2 and TRBJ1-4; 8 bases align to TRBD1. Looked up from germline, CDR1 is SGHTA and CDR2 is FQGNSA. The CDR3 is 15 residues long. V was pared by 2 bases and J by 5 bases, with 4 bases of the junction left unmatched. CDR3: CASSLMGTGNEKLFF. The CDR3 DNA reads as TGTGCCAGCAGCTTAATGGGGACAGGCAATGAAAAACTGTTTTTT.

The V and J genes are TRBV29-1 and TRBJ2-1; 7 bases agree with TRBD2. CDR3 length equals 14 residues. With 7 bases clipped from V and 0 bases from J, the junction kept 6 bases outside the gene matches. Germline CDR1 is SQVTM and CDR2 is ANQGSEA. As DNA, the CDR3 is TGCAGCGGCATGAGCGGGGTCTCCTACAATGAGCAGTTCTTC. Its translation: CSGMSGVSYNEQFF.

The gene calls are TRBV19 and TRBJ2-1; D possibly corresponds to TRBD1 (6 bases). Germline CDR1 and CDR2: LNHDA and SQIVND (reference sequence). Trimming cost V 4 bases and J 1 base, with 14 bases left between them. This CDR3 contains 16 residues. The CDR3 DNA reads as TGTGCCAGTAGTAAGACAGGTCGGCTTTCCTACAATGAGCAGTTCTTC. Its protein is CASSKTGRLSYNEQFF.

This chain joins TRBV19 and TRBJ2-3, with TRBD2 as a possible D gene (6 bases). The germline V gene encodes CDR1 LNHDA and CDR2 SQIVND (reference sequence). The ends were cut back, 9 bases at V and 2 bases at J, with 21 bases in the middle. This CDR3 is 16 amino acids long. The CDR3 is CASPRAGSGFTDTQYF. The CDR3 DNA reads as TGTGCCAGCCCCCGGGCCGGGAGCGGGTTCACAGATACGCAGTATTTT.

DNA of the CDR3: TGTGCCAGCATCGCCGGGACAGGGTACAATGAGCAGTTCTTC. It is translated as CASIAGTGYNEQFF. The rearrangement links TRBV28 to TRBJ2-1; the match to TRBD1 covers 9 bases. Germline lookup yields CDR1 MDHEN and CDR2 SYDVKM. This CDR3 has 14 amino acids. Trimming at V came to 7 bases and at J to 4 bases, leaving 5 bases not matched to a gene.

The V call is TRBV5-6, the J call TRBJ2-7, with D unresolved. CDR1 is SGHDT and CDR2 is YYEEEE in the germline V gene. The ends were cut back, 3 bases at V and 6 bases at J, with 7 bases in the middle. The CDR3 contains 11 residues. CDR3 coding DNA: TGTGCCAGCAGCTCCTTCTCCGAGCAGTACTTC. This sequence encodes CASSSFSEQYF.

V usage is TRBV9 and J usage is TRBJ2-7; weak D call: TRBD1 (6 bases). Trimming shortened V by 4 bases and J by 3 bases, and 14 bases separated the two germline ends. Germline CDR1 is SGDLS and CDR2 is YYNGEE. This CDR3 has 14 residues. The CDR3 protein is CASSPNRVSYEQYF. For the CDR3, the DNA is TGTGCCAGCAGCCCAAACAGGGTGAGCTACGAGCAGTACTTC.

This clone has more than one count but fewer than ten. The chain combines TRBV19 with TRBJ1-2; D not certain. Trimming took off 3 bases at V and 7 bases at J, with 9 bases between the two ends. CDR3 length equals 12 residues. The V gene's germline CDR1 is LNHDA and CDR2 SQIVND (reference sequence). CDR3: CASSMSLSGYTF. The CDR3 DNA is TGTGCCAGTAGTATGAGTTTAAGTGGCTACACCTTC. The full variable domain, its missing parts supplied by reference TRBV19 and TRBJ1-2, is DGGITQSPKYLFRKEGQNVTLSCEQNLNHDAMYWYRQDPGQGLRLIYYSQIVNDFQKGDIAEGYSVSREKKESFPLTVTSAQKNPTAFYLCASSMSLSGYTFGSGTRLTVV.

V is TRBV11-2 and J is TRBJ1-2, with D unresolved. V lost 6 bases to trimming and J lost 2 bases, with 22 bases between them. The CDR3 totals 17 residues. Germline CDR1 is SGHAT and CDR2 is FQNNGV. CDR3 bases: TGTGCCAGCAGACCTCTGGCGGGGTGCGGACTCAACTATGGCTACACCTTC. Translated, it gives CASRPLAGCGLNYGYTF.

The J gene is TRBJ1-4, the V gene TRBV4-2; TRBD1 agrees at 10 bases. This CDR3 has 15 amino acids. Losses at the gene ends were 2 bases for V and 5 bases for J; bases not matched to a gene: 2. Germline CDR1 and CDR2: LGHNA and YNFKEQ. CDR3 sequence: CASSQPGQGNEKLFF. The DNA of the CDR3 is TGTGCCAGCAGCCAACCGGGACAGGGGAATGAAAAACTGTTTTTT.

The rearrangement links TRBV28 to TRBJ2-3; the D is unclear. The length of the CDR3 is 12 residues. Trimming took off 3 bases at V and 10 bases at J, with 11 bases between the two ends. Per the germline V gene, CDR1 is MDHEN and CDR2 is SYDVKM. CDR3 in amino acids: CASSFGSSPQYF. The CDR3 region has the DNA TGTGCCAGCAGTTTCGGTTCTTCTCCGCAGTATTTT. The full variable domain, rest sourced from reference TRBV28 and TRBJ2-3, is DVKVTQSSRYLVKRTGEKVFLECVQDMDHENMFWYRQDPGLGLRLIYFSYDVKMKEKGDIPEGYSVSREKKERFSLILESASTNQTSMYLCASSFGSSPQYFGPGTRLTVL.

Here the CDR3 reads CASTSAGGLNIQYF. The CDR3 bases are TGTGCCAGCACTAGTGCGGGGGGCCTGAACATTCAGTACTTC. The gene calls are TRBV6-5 and TRBJ2-4; 8 positions match TRBD2. Germline values: CDR1 MNHEY, CDR2 SVGAGI. The CDR3 covers 14 residues. V was clipped by 7 bases and J by 7 bases; unmatched bases: 9.

The gene calls are TRBV6-5 and TRBJ2-1, with D unclear. The CDR3 sequence is 14 residues long. Per the germline V gene, CDR1 is MNHEY and CDR2 is SVGAGI. V was cut by 4 bases and J by 6 bases, with 13 bases left in between. The CDR3 DNA reads as TGTGCCAGCAGTTTGTTCCGGTCTTTCAATGAGCAGTTCTTC. Translated: CASSLFRSFNEQFF.

The chain recombines TRBV5-8 with TRBJ2-7, with D possibly matching TRBD2 (5 bases). The CDR3 covers 15 residues. Germline CDR1 is SGHTS and CDR2 is YDEGEE. Trimming removed 0 bases at V and 6 bases at J, with 16 bases between. CDR3 protein: CASSLVYRGGAEQYF. As DNA, the CDR3 is TGTGCCAGCAGCTTGGTTTACAGAGGAGGCGCCGAGCAGTACTTC.

The chain couples TRBV7-8 to TRBJ1-2; D gene ambiguous. Trimming left V 0 bases short and J 4 bases short, with 9 bases between. The CDR3 extends over 14 amino acids. CDR1 and CDR2 from the germline V gene are SGHVS and FQNEAQ. The CDR3 region has the DNA TGTGCCAGCAGCTTAGCGGAGGGCGGCTATGGCTACACCTTC. Its protein is CASSLAEGGYGYTF.

J is TRBJ1-6 and V is TRBV11-2; no clear D. This CDR3 spans 17 amino acids. Trimming removed 3 bases from V and 0 bases from J, with 12 bases in between. Germline V gives CDR1 SGHAT, CDR2 FQNNGV. CDR3 region: CASSFRRPSSYNSPLHF. CDR3 sequence (DNA): TGTGCCAGCAGCTTCAGGAGGCCAAGCTCCTATAATTCACCCCTCCACTTT.